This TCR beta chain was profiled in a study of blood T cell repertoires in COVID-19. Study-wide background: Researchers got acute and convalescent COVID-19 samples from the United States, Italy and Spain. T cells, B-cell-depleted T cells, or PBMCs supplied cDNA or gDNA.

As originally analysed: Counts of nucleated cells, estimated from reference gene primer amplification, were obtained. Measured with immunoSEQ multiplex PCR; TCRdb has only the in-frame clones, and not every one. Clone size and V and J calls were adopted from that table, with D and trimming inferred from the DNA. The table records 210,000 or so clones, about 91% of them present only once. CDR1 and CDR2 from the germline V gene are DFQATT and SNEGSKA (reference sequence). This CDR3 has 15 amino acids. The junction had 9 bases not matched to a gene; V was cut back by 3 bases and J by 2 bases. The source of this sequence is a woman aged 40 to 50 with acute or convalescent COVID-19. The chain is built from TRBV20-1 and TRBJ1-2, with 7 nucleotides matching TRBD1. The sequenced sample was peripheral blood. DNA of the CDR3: TGCAGTGCTAGTGACTCAGGACAGGCAAACTATGGCTACACCTTC. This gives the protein CSASDSGQANYGYTF.